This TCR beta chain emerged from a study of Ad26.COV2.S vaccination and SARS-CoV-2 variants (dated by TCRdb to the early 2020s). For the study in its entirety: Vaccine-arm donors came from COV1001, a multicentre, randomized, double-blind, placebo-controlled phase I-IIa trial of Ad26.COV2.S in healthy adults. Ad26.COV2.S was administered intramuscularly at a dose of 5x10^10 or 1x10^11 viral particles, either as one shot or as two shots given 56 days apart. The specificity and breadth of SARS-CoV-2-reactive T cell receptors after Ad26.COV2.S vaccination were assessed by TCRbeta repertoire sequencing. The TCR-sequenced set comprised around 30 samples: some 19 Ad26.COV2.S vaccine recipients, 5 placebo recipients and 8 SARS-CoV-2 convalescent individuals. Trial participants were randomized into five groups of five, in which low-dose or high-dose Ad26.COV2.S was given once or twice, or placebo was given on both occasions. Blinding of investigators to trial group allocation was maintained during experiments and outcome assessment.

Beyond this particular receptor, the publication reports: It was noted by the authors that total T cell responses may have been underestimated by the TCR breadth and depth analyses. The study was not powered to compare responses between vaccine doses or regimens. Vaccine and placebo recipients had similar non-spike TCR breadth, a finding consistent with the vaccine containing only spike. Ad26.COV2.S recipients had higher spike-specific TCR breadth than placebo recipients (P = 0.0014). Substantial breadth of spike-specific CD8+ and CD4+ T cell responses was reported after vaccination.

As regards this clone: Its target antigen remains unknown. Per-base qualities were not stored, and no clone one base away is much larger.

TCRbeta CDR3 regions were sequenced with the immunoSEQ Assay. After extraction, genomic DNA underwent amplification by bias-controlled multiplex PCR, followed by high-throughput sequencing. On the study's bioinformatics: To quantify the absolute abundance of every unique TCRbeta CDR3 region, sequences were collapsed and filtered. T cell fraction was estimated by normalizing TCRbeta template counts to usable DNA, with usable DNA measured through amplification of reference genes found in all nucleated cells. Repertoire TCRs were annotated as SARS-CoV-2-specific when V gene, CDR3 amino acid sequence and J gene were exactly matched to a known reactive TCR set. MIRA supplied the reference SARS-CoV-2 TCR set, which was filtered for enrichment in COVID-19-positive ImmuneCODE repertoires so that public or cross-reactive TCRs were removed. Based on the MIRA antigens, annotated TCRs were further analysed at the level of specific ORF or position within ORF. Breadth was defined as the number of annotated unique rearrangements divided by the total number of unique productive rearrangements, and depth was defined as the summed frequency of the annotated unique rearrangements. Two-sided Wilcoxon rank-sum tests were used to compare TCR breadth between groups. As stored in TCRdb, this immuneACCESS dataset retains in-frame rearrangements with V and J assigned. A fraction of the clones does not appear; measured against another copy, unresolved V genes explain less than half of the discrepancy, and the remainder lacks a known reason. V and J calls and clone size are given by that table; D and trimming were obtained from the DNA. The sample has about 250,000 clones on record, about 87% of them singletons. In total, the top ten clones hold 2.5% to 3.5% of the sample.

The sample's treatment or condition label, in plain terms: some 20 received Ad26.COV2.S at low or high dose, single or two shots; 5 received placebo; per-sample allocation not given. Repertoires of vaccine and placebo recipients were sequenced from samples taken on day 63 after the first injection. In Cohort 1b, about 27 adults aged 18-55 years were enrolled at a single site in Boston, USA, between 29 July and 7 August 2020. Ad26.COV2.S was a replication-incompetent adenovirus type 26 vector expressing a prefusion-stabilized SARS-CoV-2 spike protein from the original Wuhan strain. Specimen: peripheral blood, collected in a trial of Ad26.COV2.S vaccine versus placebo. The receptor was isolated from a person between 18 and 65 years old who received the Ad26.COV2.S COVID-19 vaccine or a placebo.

CDR3 reads: CASSRGGYTDTQYF. The bases are TGTGCCAGCAGCCGGGGGGGCTACACAGATACGCAGTATTTT. The chain is encoded by TRBV5-6 joined to TRBJ2-3; 8 central bases correspond to TRBD2. CDR1 and CDR2, per the germline V gene, are SGHDT and YYEEEE. Reading from cysteine to phenylalanine, the CDR3 counts 14 amino acids. CDR3 DNA is the only sequence kept; it has 42 bases, read in frame from the first base. V ends up 4 bases short and J 2 bases short, with an unmatched junction base count of 3. This CDR3, with the reference TRBV5-6 and TRBJ2-3 proteins standing in past its ends, gives the full variable domain DAGVTQSPTHLIKTRGQQVTLRCSPKSGHDTVSWYQQALGQGPQFIFQYYEEEERQRGNFPDRFSGHQFPNYSSELNVNALLLGDSALYLCASSRGGYTDTQYFGPGTRLTVL.